The 20 T cell receptor beta chains in this list originate from one sample, sequenced in a study of blood T cell repertoires in COVID-19. Produced via immunoSEQ multiplex PCR; TCRdb's table is partial and in-frame only. The sample has about 250,000 clones, 85% to 90% seen once. The sequenced sample consisted of peripheral blood. Source of these receptors: a man aged 80 or over with acute or convalescent COVID-19.

For this clone: A junction end diverges from the germline sequence, so it may reflect a read error. The V and J genes are TRBV7-7 and TRBJ2-2; 11 nucleotides match TRBD1. The CDR3 has 14 amino acids. CDR1 is SSHAT, CDR2 FNYEAQ, per germline (reference sequence). CDR3 in DNA: TGTGCTAGCAGCTCGGGACAGGGGGCCGGGGAGCTGTTTTTT. Amino acid sequence: CASSSGQGAGELFF.

The chain employs TRBV6-2 or TRBV6-3 and TRBJ1-6; D is uncertain. This CDR3 is 12 amino acids long. Germline values: CDR1 MNHEY, CDR2 SVGEGT. Trimming stripped 2 bases from V and 8 bases from J, with 4 bases between. In DNA, the CDR3 is TGTGCCAGCAGTTACCAGGATTCACCCCTCCACTTT. This sequence encodes CASSYQDSPLHF.

The CDR3 DNA reads TGTGCCAGCAGGGATCTCAGGGTAGGAAATGAGCAGTTCTTC. Translated, it gives CASRDLRVGNEQFF. The gene calls are TRBV7-2 and TRBJ2-1; D is perhaps TRBD1 (5 bases). The V gene's germline CDR1 is SGHTA and CDR2 FQGNSA. This CDR3 is 14 amino acids long. V shed 6 bases and J shed 7 bases, with 16 bases lying between them.

The chain is built from TRBV7-3 and TRBJ1-6; D gene ambiguous. Trimming cost V 1 base and J 3 bases, with 7 bases left between them. Germline V gives CDR1 SGHTA, CDR2 FQGTGA. CDR3 length: 15 residues. CDR3 residues: CASSLSPGYNSPLHF. CDR3 bases: TGTGCCAGCAGCTTAAGTCCAGGCTATAATTCACCCCTCCACTTT.

This clone was counted a single time. This chain links TRBV18 with TRBJ2-5; 8 bases line up with TRBD1. CDR1 is KGHSH and CDR2 is LQKENI in the germline V gene. Germline trimming cut 9 bases from V and 2 bases from J; bases unmatched to any gene: 14. The length of the CDR3 is 16 residues. The CDR3 here is CASRTSGGGGQETQYF. The DNA of the CDR3 is TGTGCCAGTCGGACCTCAGGGGGCGGAGGGCAAGAGACCCAGTACTTC.

The chain combines TRBV27 with TRBJ1-5; perhaps TRBD1 as D (6 bases). V was shortened by 6 bases and J by 0 bases, with 27 bases between the two germline ends. This CDR3 has 20 residues. Germline loops: CDR1 MNHEY, CDR2 SMNVEV (reference sequence). CDR3 loop: CASSVGKGHRWTYSNQPQHF. CDR3 DNA sequence: TGTGCCAGCAGCGTGGGGAAGGGACATCGGTGGACTTATAGCAATCAGCCCCAGCATTTT.

This sequence joins TRBV4-2 and TRBJ2-1; the match to TRBD1 covers 10 bases. Germline CDR1 is LGHNA and CDR2 is YNFKEQ. The CDR3 covers 15 residues. With 0 bases clipped from V and 5 bases from J, the junction kept 1 base outside the gene matches. CDR3 in DNA: TGTGCCAGCAGCCAAGAGGGACAGGGGAACAATGAGCAGTTCTTC. It is translated as CASSQEGQGNNEQFF.

The count of this clone is one. This sequence joins TRBV4-1 and TRBJ1-5, with 7 bases lining up with TRBD1. Germline lookup yields CDR1 MGHRA and CDR2 YSYEKL. The CDR3 length is 15 residues. V shed 1 base and J 3 bases; nucleotides not matched to a gene: 3. The CDR3 nucleotides are TGCGCCAGCAGCCAAGGACAGGGAATCAATCAGCCCCAGCATTTT. Its translation: CASSQGQGINQPQHF.

This clone has just one count. The rearrangement links TRBV9 to TRBJ1-5; the match to TRBD1 covers 7 bases. Germline values: CDR1 SGDLS, CDR2 YYNGEE. Trimming cost V 0 bases and J 6 bases; bases outside gene matches: 6. This CDR3 region has 15 residues. The CDR3 coding sequence is TGTGCCAGCAGCGTAGGGACAGGCGAAGGTCAGCCCCAGCATTTT. This encodes CASSVGTGEGQPQHF.

The rearrangement uses TRBV11-2 and TRBJ2-3, with unresolved D. The CDR3 extends over 11 amino acids. Trimming removed 3 bases from V and 5 bases from J, with 3 bases in between. In germline, CDR1 is SGHAT, CDR2 FQNNGV. In DNA, the CDR3 is TGTGCCAGCAGCTTCGGAGATACGCAGTATTTT. Translated, it gives CASSFGDTQYF.

The chain combines TRBV19 with TRBJ2-7; 10 bases align to TRBD2. With 6 bases clipped from V and 6 bases from J, the junction kept 8 bases outside the gene matches. Germline V CDR1 and CDR2: LNHDA, SQIVND (reference sequence). The CDR3 covers 14 residues. The CDR3 region is CASSREREGSEQYF. The CDR3 DNA reads TGTGCCAGTAGCCGGGAGCGGGAGGGCTCCGAGCAGTACTTC.

This clone was seen only a few times. The chain carries TRBV7-9 and TRBJ2-3; 7 nucleotides align to TRBD2. Germline values: CDR1 SEHNR, CDR2 FQNEAQ (reference sequence). The CDR3 consists of 16 residues. The junction had 8 bases not matched to a gene; V was cut back by 5 bases and J by 0 bases. The DNA of the CDR3 is TGTGCCAGCAGCCCGAACCTGCGGGGGAGCACAGATACGCAGTATTTT. Its protein is CASSPNLRGSTDTQYF.

The rearrangement uses TRBV7-2 and TRBJ2-5; 11 positions match TRBD1. V gave up 4 bases and J gave up 4 bases; unmatched junction bases: 5. Looked up from germline, CDR1 is SGHTA and CDR2 is FQGNSA. CDR3 length: 15 amino acids. The CDR3 DNA reads as TGTGCCAGCAGCTCCCTCGGGACAGGGGGAGAGACCCAGTACTTC. Translating it yields CASSSLGTGGETQYF.

The chain employs TRBV3-1 (or the pseudogene TRBV3-2) and TRBJ2-7; 8 nucleotides match TRBD1. The CDR3 length is 16 residues. Per germline, CDR1 LGHDT and CDR2 YNNKEL (reference sequence). V shed 1 base and J 1 base; nucleotides not matched to a gene: 6. In nucleotides, the CDR3 is TGTGCCAGCAGCCAAGGCCCAGGGGGCGCATCCTACGAGCAGTACTTC. Protein: CASSQGPGGASYEQYF.

This clone was detected once. CDR3 sequence (DNA): TGTGCCAGTAGGACCAGGGCCACCGGGGAGCTGTTTTTT. Its protein is CASRTRATGELFF. The chain employs TRBV19 and TRBJ2-2, with D maybe TRBD1 (5 bases). Germline CDR1 reads LNHDA; CDR2 reads SQIVND (reference sequence). V was shortened by 6 bases and J by 4 bases, with 9 bases between the two germline ends. The CDR3 has 13 residues.

This chain connects TRBV5-4 to TRBJ2-1, with TRBD2 matching over 9 bases. Trimming at V came to 0 bases and at J to 5 bases, leaving 3 bases not matched to a gene. Germline CDR1 reads SGHNT; CDR2 reads YYREEE (reference sequence). The CDR3 length is 15 residues. The CDR3: CASSLDSGRHNEQFF. CDR3 nucleotide sequence: TGTGCCAGCAGCTTGGATAGCGGGAGACACAATGAGCAGTTCTTC.

Comment on this clone: Other DNA sequences from this sample encode an identical CDR3 as well. The CDR3: CASSLPGGGYTF. The CDR3 DNA is TGCGCCAGCAGCTTGCCAGGGGGGGGCTACACCTTC. This chain connects TRBV5-1 to TRBJ1-2; 7 bases align to TRBD1. With 1 base clipped from V and 8 bases from J, the junction kept 2 bases outside the gene matches. The CDR3 loop spans 12 amino acids. Germline CDR1 reads SGHRS; CDR2 reads YFSETQ.

The chain recombines TRBV4-3 with TRBJ1-1, with 7 bases matching TRBD1. The CDR3 runs 15 residues. Trimming took 3 bases from V and 4 from J; bases not matched to a gene: 8. Germline V gives CDR1 LGHNA, CDR2 YSLEER. The CDR3 sequence: CASSHSDRWGTEAFF. The DNA for the CDR3 is TGCGCCAGCAGCCACTCGGACAGGTGGGGCACTGAAGCTTTCTTT.

This rearrangement joins TRBV19 to TRBJ2-1; TRBD1 matches at 8 bases. Germline loops: CDR1 LNHDA, CDR2 SQIVND (reference sequence). This CDR3 has 15 amino acids. J was trimmed by 3 bases and V by 5 bases; bases with no gene match: 6. The CDR3 DNA reads TGTGCCAGTAGTCCGGACAGGGACCGCTACAATGAGCAGTTCTTC. This translates into CASSPDRDRYNEQFF.

The chain links TRBV7-3 to TRBJ2-3; possible D gene TRBD2, 5 bases. This CDR3 has 14 amino acids. Trimming removed 5 bases from V and 4 bases from J, with 13 bases in between. Germline-derived CDR1 and CDR2 are SGHTA and FQGTGA. The CDR3 is CASSAGLFPDTQYF. The CDR3 region has the DNA TGTGCCAGCAGCGCCGGACTTTTCCCAGATACGCAGTATTTT.